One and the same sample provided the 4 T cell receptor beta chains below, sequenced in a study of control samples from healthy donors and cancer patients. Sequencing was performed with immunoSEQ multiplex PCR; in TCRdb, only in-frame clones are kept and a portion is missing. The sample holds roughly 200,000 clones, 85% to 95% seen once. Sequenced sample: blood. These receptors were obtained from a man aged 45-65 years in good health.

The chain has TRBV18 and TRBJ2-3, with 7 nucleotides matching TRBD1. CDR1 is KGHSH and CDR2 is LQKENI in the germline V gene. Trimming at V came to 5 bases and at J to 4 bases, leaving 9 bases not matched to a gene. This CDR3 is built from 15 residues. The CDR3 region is CASSYTGDGADTQYF. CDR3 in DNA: TGTGCCAGCTCATATACAGGGGATGGAGCAGATACGCAGTATTTT.

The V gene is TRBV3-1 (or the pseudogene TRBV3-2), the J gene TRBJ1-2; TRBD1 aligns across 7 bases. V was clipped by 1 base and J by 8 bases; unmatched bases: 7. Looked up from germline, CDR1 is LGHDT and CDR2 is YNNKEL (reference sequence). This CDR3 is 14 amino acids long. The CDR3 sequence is CASSQGRQGGGYTF. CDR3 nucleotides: TGTGCCAGCAGCCAAGGGAGACAGGGTGGCGGCTACACCTTC.

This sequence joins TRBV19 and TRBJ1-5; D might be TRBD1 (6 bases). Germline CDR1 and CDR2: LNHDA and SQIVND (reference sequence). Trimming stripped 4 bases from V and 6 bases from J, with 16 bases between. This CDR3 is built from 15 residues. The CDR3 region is CASSRGSRGSQPQHF. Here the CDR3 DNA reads TGTGCCAGTAGTAGAGGGAGCAGGGGAAGTCAGCCCCAGCATTTT.

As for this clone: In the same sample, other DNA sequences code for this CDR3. CDR3 nucleotide sequence: TGTGCCAGCTCACCTGCAGGGGGCACTGAAGCTTTCTTT. Residues: CASSPAGGTEAFF. This sequence joins TRBV18 and TRBJ1-1; 7 bases are shared with TRBD1. There are 13 residues in the CDR3. Germline loops: CDR1 KGHSH, CDR2 LQKENI. Trimming removed 3 bases from V and 4 bases from J; junction bases left unmatched: 2.